This TCR beta chain was obtained from a study of CD8 T cells in ankylosing spondylitis. Overall study results and limits: Ankylosing spondylitis blood appeared to carry a characteristic TCR beta motif of roughly 8 highly homologous variants. It was reported that disease-linked clones were significantly enriched in matched ankylosing spondylitis synovial fluid.

Libraries of TCR beta came from quantitative 5'-RACE with molecular barcodes. TCRdb re-derived calls from the 5' RACE reads in MiXCR, one entry per CDR3 protein. Here the sample spans about 270,000 distinct CDR3 sequences, 30% to 35% being singletons. Looked up from germline, CDR1 is SGHAT and CDR2 is FQNNGV. The ends were cut back, 3 bases at V and 5 bases at J, with 14 bases in the middle. This CDR3 contains 14 residues. This clonotype has only a few counts. Its antigen remains unknown. The chain has TRBV11-2 and TRBJ2-7, with D possibly TRBD2 on 6 matching bases. Sample: blood, either unsorted or a sorted T cell fraction (not recorded which). This receptor was taken from a male donor with ankylosing spondylitis or in good health (not recorded which). CDR3 in amino acids: CASSFGWGVHEQYF. DNA of the CDR3: TGTGCCAGCAGCTTCGGATGGGGGGTCCACGAGCAGTACTTC.